The clone carrying this T cell receptor (beta chain) has a handful of counts. Profiling relied on immunoSEQ multiplex PCR, and the TCRdb table lists in-frame clones only, not all of them. The table lists some 500,000 clones, about 88% of them singletons. Losses at the gene ends were 12 bases for V and 6 bases for J; bases not matched to a gene: 10. Germline V gives CDR1 KGHDR, CDR2 SFDVKD. The CDR3 runs to 15 residues. These data are taken from a study of blood T cell repertoires in COVID-19. About the research overall: PBMCs, B-cell-depleted T cells, or T cells provided the cDNA or gDNA that made up the material.

The specimen sequenced was peripheral blood. The source is a woman between 50 and 59 years old with COVID-19, enrolled during active disease. The chain combines TRBV24-1 with TRBJ1-6; 10 bases fit TRBD1. The CDR3, as DNA: TGTGCCGGGACAGGGGTCGGTCAGGGTAATTCACCCCTCCACTTT. Translation gives CAGTGVGQGNSPLHF.